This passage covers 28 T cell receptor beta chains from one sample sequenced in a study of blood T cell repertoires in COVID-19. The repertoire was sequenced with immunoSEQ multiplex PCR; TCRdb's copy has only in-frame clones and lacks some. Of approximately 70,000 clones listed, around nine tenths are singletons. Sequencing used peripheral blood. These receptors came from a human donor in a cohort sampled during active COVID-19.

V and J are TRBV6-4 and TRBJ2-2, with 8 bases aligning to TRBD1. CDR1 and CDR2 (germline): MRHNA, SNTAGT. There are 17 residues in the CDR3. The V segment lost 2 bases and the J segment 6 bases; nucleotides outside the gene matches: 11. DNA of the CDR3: TGTGCCAGCAGTGACGAGGAGAGACAGGGGTTTGCCGGGGAGCTGTTTTTT. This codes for CASSDEERQGFAGELFF.

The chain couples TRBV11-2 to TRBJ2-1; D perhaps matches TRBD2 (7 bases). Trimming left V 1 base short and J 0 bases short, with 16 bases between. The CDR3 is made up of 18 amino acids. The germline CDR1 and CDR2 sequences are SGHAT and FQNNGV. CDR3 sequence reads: CASSLAAGRGPSYNEQFF. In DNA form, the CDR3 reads TGTGCCAGCAGCTTAGCGGCGGGGCGGGGGCCCTCCTACAATGAGCAGTTCTTC.

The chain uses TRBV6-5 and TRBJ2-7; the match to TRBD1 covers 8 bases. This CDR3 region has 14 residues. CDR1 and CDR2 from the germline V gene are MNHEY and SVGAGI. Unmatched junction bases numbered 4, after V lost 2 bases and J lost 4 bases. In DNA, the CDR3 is TGTGCCAGCAGTTACGGGACAGGTTTTTACGAGCAGTACTTC. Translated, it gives CASSYGTGFYEQYF.

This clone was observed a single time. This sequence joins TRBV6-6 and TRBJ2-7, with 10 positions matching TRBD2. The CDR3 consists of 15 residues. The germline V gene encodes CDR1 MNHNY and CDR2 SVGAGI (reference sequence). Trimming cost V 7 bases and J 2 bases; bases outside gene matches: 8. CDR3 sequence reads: CASTNLAGGTYEQYF. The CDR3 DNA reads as TGTGCCAGCACCAATTTAGCGGGGGGCACCTACGAGCAGTACTTC.

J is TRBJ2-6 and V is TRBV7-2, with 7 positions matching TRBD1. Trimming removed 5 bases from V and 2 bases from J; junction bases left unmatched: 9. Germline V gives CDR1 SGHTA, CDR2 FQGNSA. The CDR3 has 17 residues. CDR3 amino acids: CASSRTGVWAGANVLTF. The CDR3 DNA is TGTGCCAGCAGCCGTACAGGGGTCTGGGCTGGGGCCAACGTCCTGACTTTC.

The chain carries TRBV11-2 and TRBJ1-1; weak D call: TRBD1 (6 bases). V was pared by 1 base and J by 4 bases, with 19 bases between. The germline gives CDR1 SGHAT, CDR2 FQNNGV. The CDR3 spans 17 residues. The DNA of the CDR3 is TGTGCCAGCAGCTTAGGGCCTTGGACAGACTCGAGCACTGAAGCTTTCTTT. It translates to CASSLGPWTDSSTEAFF. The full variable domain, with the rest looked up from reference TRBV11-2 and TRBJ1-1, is EAGVAQSPRYKIIEKRQSVAFWCNPISGHATLYWYQQILGQGPKLLIQFQNNGVVDDSQLPKDRFSAERLKGVDSTLKIQPAKLEDSAVYLCASSLGPWTDSSTEAFFGQGTRLTVV.

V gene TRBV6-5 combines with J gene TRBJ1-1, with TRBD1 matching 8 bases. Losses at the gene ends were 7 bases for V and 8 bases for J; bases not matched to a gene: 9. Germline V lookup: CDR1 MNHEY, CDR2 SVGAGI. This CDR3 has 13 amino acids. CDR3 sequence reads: CASIGLQGAEAFF. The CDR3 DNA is TGTGCCAGCATCGGCCTTCAGGGGGCAGAAGCTTTCTTT.

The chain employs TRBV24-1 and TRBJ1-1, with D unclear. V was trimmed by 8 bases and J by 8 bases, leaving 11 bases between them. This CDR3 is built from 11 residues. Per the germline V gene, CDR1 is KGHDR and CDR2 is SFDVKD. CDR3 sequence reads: CATINWPEAFF. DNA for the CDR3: TGTGCCACCATAAATTGGCCAGAAGCTTTCTTT.

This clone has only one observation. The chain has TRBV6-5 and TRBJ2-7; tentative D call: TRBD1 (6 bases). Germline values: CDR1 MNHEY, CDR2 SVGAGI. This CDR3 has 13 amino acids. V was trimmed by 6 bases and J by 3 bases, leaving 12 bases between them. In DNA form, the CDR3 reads TGTGCCAGCAGCTCAACAGGGATCTACGAGCAGTACTTC. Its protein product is CASSSTGIYEQYF.

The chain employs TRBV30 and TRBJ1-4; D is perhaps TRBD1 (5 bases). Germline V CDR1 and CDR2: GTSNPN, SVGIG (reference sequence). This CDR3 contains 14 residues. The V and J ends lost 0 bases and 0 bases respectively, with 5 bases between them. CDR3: CAWSVTATNEKLFF. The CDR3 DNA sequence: TGTGCCTGGAGTGTGACAGCAACTAATGAAAAACTGTTTTTT.

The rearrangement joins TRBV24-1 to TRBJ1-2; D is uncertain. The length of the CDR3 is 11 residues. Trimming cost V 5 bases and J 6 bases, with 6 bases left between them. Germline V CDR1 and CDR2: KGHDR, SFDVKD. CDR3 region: CATSGADGYTF. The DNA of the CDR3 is TGTGCCACCAGTGGCGCGGATGGCTACACCTTC.

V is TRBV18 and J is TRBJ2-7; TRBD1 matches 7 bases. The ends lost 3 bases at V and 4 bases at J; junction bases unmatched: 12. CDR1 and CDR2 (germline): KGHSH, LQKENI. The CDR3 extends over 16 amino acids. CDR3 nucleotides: TGTGCCAGCTCACCTCTGAGGGGACAGACGGTTTACGAGCAGTACTTC. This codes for CASSPLRGQTVYEQYF.

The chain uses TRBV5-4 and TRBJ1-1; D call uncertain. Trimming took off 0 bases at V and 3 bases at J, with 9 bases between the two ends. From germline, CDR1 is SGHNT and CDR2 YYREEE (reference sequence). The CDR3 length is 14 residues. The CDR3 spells CASSLGGGYTEAFF. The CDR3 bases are TGTGCCAGCAGCTTGGGAGGTGGTTACACTGAAGCTTTCTTT.

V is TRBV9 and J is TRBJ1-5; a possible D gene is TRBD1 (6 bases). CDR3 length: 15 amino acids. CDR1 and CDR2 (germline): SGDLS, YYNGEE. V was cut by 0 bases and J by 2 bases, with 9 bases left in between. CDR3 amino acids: CASSVGGGGNQPQHF. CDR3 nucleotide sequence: TGTGCCAGCAGCGTAGGAGGGGGGGGCAATCAGCCCCAGCATTTT.

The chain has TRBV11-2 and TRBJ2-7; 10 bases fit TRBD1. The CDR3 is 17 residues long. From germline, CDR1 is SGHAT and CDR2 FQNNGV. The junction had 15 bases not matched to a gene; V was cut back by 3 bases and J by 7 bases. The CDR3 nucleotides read TGTGCCAGCAGCTTTGCGGGGACAGGGGATCCGCCTCGGGAGCAGTACTTC. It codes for CASSFAGTGDPPREQYF.

CDR3 sequence (DNA): TGTGCCAGCAGTCTAGACAGGGGAGGGGACTATGGCTACACCTTC. Protein sequence: CASSLDRGGDYGYTF. The rearrangement uses TRBV27 and TRBJ1-2; 8 bases are a match to TRBD1. Unmatched junction bases numbered 8, after V lost 5 bases and J lost 3 bases. Germline lookup yields CDR1 MNHEY and CDR2 SMNVEV (reference sequence). This CDR3 spans 15 amino acids.

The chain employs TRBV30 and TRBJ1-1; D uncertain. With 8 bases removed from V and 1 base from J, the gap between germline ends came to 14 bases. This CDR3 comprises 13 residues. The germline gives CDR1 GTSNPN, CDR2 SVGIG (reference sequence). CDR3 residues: CAGRGLRNTEAFF. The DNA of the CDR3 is TGTGCCGGAAGAGGACTGAGGAACACTGAAGCTTTCTTT.

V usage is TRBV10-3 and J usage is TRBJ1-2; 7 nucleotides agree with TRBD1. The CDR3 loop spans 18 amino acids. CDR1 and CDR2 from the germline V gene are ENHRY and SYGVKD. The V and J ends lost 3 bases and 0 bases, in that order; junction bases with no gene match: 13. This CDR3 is CAISDLQSTGVPNYGYTF. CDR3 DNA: TGTGCCATCAGTGACCTACAAAGTACAGGGGTCCCTAACTATGGCTACACCTTC.

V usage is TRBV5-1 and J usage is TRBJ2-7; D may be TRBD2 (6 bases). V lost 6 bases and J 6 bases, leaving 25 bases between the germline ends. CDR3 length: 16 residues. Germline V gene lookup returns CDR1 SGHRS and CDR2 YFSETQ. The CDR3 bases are TGCGCCAGCACCCCTATGGGCGGGGAAAAGTCCGGCGAGCAGTACTTC. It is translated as CASTPMGGEKSGEQYF.

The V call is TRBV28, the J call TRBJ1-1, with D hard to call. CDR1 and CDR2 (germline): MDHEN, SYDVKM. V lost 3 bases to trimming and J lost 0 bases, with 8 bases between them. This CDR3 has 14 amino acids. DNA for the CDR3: TGTGCCAGCAGTTTCCATGGCATGAACACTGAAGCTTTCTTT. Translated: CASSFHGMNTEAFF.

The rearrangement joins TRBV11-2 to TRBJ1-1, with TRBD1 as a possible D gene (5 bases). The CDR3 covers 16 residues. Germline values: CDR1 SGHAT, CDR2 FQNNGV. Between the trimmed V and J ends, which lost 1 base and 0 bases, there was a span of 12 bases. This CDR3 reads CASSLGRGTLNTEAFF. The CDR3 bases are TGTGCCAGCAGCTTAGGAAGGGGAACTTTGAACACTGAAGCTTTCTTT.

The CDR3 bases are TGTGCCAGCAGCCCCCCAATAGACTTGACAGGCGTAGGGAATACGCAGTATTTT. This gives the protein CASSPPIDLTGVGNTQYF. V usage is TRBV5-5 and J usage is TRBJ2-3; tentative D call: TRBD1 (6 bases). The germline gives CDR1 SGHKS, CDR2 YYEKEE (reference sequence). The V and J ends lost 4 bases and 7 bases respectively, with 28 bases between them. The CDR3 has 18 residues.

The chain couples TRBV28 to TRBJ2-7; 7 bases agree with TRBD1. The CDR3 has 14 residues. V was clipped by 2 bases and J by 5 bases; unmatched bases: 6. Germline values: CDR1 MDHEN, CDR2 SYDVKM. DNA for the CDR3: TGTGCCAGCAGTTTAAGGGACAGAGGGGACGAGCAGTACTTC. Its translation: CASSLRDRGDEQYF.

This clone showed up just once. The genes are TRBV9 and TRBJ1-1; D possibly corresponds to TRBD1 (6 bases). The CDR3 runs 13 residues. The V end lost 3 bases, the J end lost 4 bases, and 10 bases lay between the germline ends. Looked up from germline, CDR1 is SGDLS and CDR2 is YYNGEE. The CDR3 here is CASSEGGRTEAFF. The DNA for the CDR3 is TGTGCCAGCAGCGAGGGGGGGCGCACTGAAGCTTTCTTT.

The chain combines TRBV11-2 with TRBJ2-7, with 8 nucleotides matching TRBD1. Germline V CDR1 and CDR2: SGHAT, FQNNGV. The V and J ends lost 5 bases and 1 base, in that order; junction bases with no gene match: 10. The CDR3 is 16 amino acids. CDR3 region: CASSPQQGVSSYEQYF. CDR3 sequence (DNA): TGTGCCAGCAGCCCACAACAGGGGGTTTCATCCTACGAGCAGTACTTC.

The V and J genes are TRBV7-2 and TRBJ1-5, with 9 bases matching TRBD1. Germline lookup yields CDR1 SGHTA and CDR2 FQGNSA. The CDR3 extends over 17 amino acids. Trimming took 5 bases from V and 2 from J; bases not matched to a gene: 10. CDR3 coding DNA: TGTGCCAGCAGCCTAACAGGGGGCGGGTTTGGCAATCAGCCCCAGCATTTT. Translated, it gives CASSLTGGGFGNQPQHF.

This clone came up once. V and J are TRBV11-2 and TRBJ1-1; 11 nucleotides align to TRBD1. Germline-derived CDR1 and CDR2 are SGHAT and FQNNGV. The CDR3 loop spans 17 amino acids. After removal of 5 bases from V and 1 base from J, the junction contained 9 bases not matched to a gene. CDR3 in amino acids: CASSARDRGLRNTEAFF. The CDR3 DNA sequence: TGTGCCAGCAGCGCCCGGGACAGGGGGTTGAGGAACACTGAAGCTTTCTTT.

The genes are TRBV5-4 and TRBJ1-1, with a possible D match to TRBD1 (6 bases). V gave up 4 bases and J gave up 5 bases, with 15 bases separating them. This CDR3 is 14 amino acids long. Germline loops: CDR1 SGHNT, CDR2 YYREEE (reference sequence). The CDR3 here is CASSEGLRGTEAFF. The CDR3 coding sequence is TGTGCCAGCAGCGAAGGCCTCAGGGGTACTGAAGCTTTCTTT.